This TCR beta chain stems from a study of cytomegalovirus exposure and HLA in healthy donors. A remark on this clone: No antigen is known for it.

The PCR used 60 Vbeta and 13 Jbeta primers. Per the study methods: It was a later analysis that counted about 80 million unique TCR beta chains, of which roughly 10 million were shared. The repertoire was sequenced with immunoSEQ multiplex PCR; TCRdb's copy has only in-frame clones and lacks some. For V, J and clone size, that table is used; D and trimming come from the DNA. The sample lists around 150,000 clones, nearly 80% occurring once. Per the germline V gene, CDR1 is MDHEN and CDR2 is SYDVKM. CDR3 length: 15 amino acids. V gave up 6 bases and J gave up 6 bases; unmatched junction bases: 8. Points from the study as a whole: The authors considered a cluster of highly shared sequence variants likely to be a sequencing artifact. Among immune exposure information, only CMV serostatus was available.

This receptor was taken from a woman in her thirties or forties in good health and CMV-seronegative. The chain is built from TRBV28 and TRBJ1-2; 12 positions match TRBD1. The sequenced sample consisted of PBMCs. The CDR3 DNA reads as TGTGCCAGCAGCCCCGCGTGGGACAGGGGGCATGGCTACACCTTC. It yields the protein CASSPAWDRGHGYTF.